These T cell receptor beta chains were read from a single sample in a study of blood T cell repertoires in COVID-19. Generated by immunoSEQ multiplex PCR, the TCRdb table keeps only in-frame clones and is missing some. This sample carries 50,000 to 70,000 clones, about 81% of them seen once, and the ten largest clones take over 15%. The sequenced material came from peripheral blood. These receptors all come from a man in his 70s with active COVID-19. CDR3s include the opening cysteine and the closing phenylalanine or tryptophan. D genes are given only for firm matches. The size of a clone is reported for some rows only, either as once, few or many, or as a class for expanded clones.

CASSPGLAGGNEQFF | TGTGCCAGCAGTCCCGGACTAGCGGGAGGGAATGAGCAGTTCTTC | TRBV6-5 | NA | TRBD2 | TRBJ2-1
CASSQGSVQVIYF | TGTGCCAGCAGCCAAGGCTCCGTCCAGGTCATATATTTT | TRBV4-2 | NA | NA | TRBJ1-3
CATSRPPRQGAGQPQHF | TGTGCCACCAGCAGACCCCCTCGACAGGGGGCAGGGCAGCCCCAGCATTTT | TRBV15 | few | TRBD1 | TRBJ1-5
CASSSRENQPQHF | TGTGCCAGCAGTTCACGGGAAAATCAGCCCCAGCATTTT | TRBV12-3/TRBV12-4 | NA | NA | TRBJ1-5
CASSDGASKHWETQYF | TGTGCCAGCAGTGACGGAGCGTCCAAGCACTGGGAGACCCAGTACTTC | TRBV2 | NA | NA | TRBJ2-5
CSARTAYEQYF | TGCAGTGCCAGGACAGCTTACGAGCAGTACTTC | TRBV20-1 | NA | NA | TRBJ2-7
CASSLLPGQGNSYEQYF | TGTGCCAGCAGTTTATTGCCGGGACAGGGAAACTCCTACGAGCAGTACTTC | TRBV28 | NA | TRBD1 | TRBJ2-7
CASSGTSAYPYEQYF | TGTGCCAGCAGCGGAACCTCAGCGTACCCCTACGAGCAGTACTTC | TRBV4-2 | NA | NA | TRBJ2-7
CASSSNPGTGGVSYGYTF | TGTGCCAGCAGTTCCAACCCGGGGACAGGGGGTGTTAGCTATGGCTACACCTTC | TRBV28 | once | TRBD1 | TRBJ1-2
CASSLDRGGGYTF | TGCGCCAGCAGCCTGGACAGGGGAGGTGGCTACACCTTC | TRBV5-1 | NA | TRBD1 | TRBJ1-2
CASSLSSGRATDTQYF | TGTGCCAGCAGCCTATCTAGCGGGAGGGCAACAGATACGCAGTATTTT | TRBV7-6 | NA | TRBD2 | TRBJ2-3
CASSDRGSSYNEQFF | TGTGCCAGCAGCGACCGGGGGAGCTCCTACAATGAGCAGTTCTTC | TRBV11-2 | NA | NA | TRBJ2-1
CSVGRRLKETQYF | TGCAGCGTTGGGCGGCGGTTAAAAGAGACCCAGTACTTC | TRBV29-1 | once | NA | TRBJ2-5
CASSEPPPPPRTSGRVDGELFF | TGCGCCAGCAGCGAACCCCCACCCCCCCCCAGGACTAGCGGGAGGGTAGACGGGGAGCTGTTTTTT | TRBV4-3 | NA | TRBD2 | TRBJ2-2
CAITGTSPHEQFF | TGTGCCATTACCGGGACTAGCCCGCATGAGCAGTTCTTC | TRBV28 | NA | TRBD2 | TRBJ2-1
CASSQDGRKGAEYGYTF | TGTGCCAGCAGCCAAGATGGTAGAAAGGGGGCTGAGTATGGCTACACCTTC | TRBV3-1/TRBV3-2 | NA | TRBD1 | TRBJ1-2
CASSVAVGGNTDTQYF | TGTGCCAGCAGCGTAGCCGTCGGCGGGAACACAGATACGCAGTATTTT | TRBV9 | NA | NA | TRBJ2-3
CASSQMGGAGQPQHF | TGCGCCAGCAGCCAAATGGGGGGGGCCGGTCAGCCCCAGCATTTT | TRBV4-1 | few | NA | TRBJ1-5
CAIKTSGSSLGTDTQYF | TGTGCCATTAAAACTAGCGGGAGTTCGTTGGGGACAGATACGCAGTATTTT | TRBV10-3 | NA | TRBD2 | TRBJ2-3
CASSVQGSEAFF | TGTGCCAGCAGCGTCCAGGGCTCTGAAGCTTTCTTT | TRBV9 | few | NA | TRBJ1-1